The rows below give T cell receptor beta chains drawn from one sample of a study of cytomegalovirus exposure and HLA in healthy donors. Repertoires were generated with immunoSEQ multiplex PCR, while TCRdb's copy carries only in-frame clones and drops some. The sample consists of 150,000 to 180,000 clones, about four fifths of them appearing once. Sequencing was performed on PBMCs. All receptors come from a man between 18 and 35 years old in good health and CMV-seronegative. CDR3s include the opening cysteine and the closing phenylalanine or tryptophan. Each record gives: D gene, clone size, J gene, V gene, CDR3 protein, CDR3 DNA. A D gene is named only where the DNA matches it firmly. The listing skips clone size in some rows; elsewhere it reads once, few, many or a size class.

NA | NA | TRBJ1-3 | TRBV6-5 | CASSYEGTGGNTIYF | TGTGCCAGCAGTTACGAGGGGACTGGTGGAAACACCATATATTTT
NA | NA | TRBJ1-2 | TRBV19 | CASSISPGNYGYTF | TGTGCCAGTAGTATCTCGCCAGGGAACTATGGCTACACCTTC
TRBD1 | few | TRBJ2-1 | TRBV6-4 | CASSELTGGNEQFF | TGTGCCAGCAGTGAGTTGACAGGGGGCAATGAGCAGTTCTTC
NA | NA | TRBJ2-1 | TRBV5-1 | CASSLAGQAYNEQFF | TGCGCCAGCAGCTTGGCAGGGCAAGCCTACAATGAGCAGTTCTTC
TRBD2 | NA | TRBJ2-1 | TRBV11-1 | CASSLERGLANSGWQFF | TGTGCCAGCAGCTTAGAAAGGGGACTAGCGAATTCAGGGTGGCAGTTCTTC
NA | few | TRBJ2-1 | TRBV30 | CAWSVHLNEQFF | TGTGCCTGGAGTGTACATCTTAATGAGCAGTTCTTC
TRBD2 | NA | TRBJ2-1 | TRBV4-2 | CASSRTSGGDEQFF | TGTGCCAGCAGCCGGACTAGCGGGGGCGATGAGCAGTTCTTC
NA | few | TRBJ2-7 | TRBV5-4 | CASSFRGGVAYEQYF | TGTGCCAGCAGCTTCCGAGGGGGGGTGGCCTACGAGCAGTACTTC
NA | few | TRBJ2-3 | TRBV6-6 | CASSYQPRATDTQYF | TGTGCCAGCAGTTACCAGCCGCGGGCGACAGATACGCAGTATTTT
TRBD1 | once | TRBJ1-3 | TRBV27 | CASEDRTGNTIYF | TGTGCCAGCGAGGACAGGACTGGAAACACCATATATTTT
NA | NA | TRBJ1-1 | TRBV5-4 | CASSQITGTRIEAFF | TGTGCCAGCAGCCAAATTACCGGGACAAGGATTGAAGCTTTCTTT
NA | NA | TRBJ2-1 | TRBV9 | CASSAQVTAYNEQFF | TGTGCCAGCAGCGCCCAGGTGACAGCATACAATGAGCAGTTCTTC
NA | NA | TRBJ1-1 | TRBV19 | CASSSPPGKHTEAFF | TGTGCCAGTAGTTCCCCTCCGGGGAAACACACTGAAGCTTTCTTT
NA | NA | TRBJ2-1 | TRBV29-1 | CSVEGGTGAYNEQFF | TGCAGCGTTGAAGGGGGAACAGGAGCCTACAATGAGCAGTTCTTC
NA | NA | TRBJ1-4 | TRBV6-1 | CASSGQTNEKLFF | TGTGCCAGCAGTGGACAGACTAATGAAAAACTGTTTTTT
NA | NA | TRBJ2-7 | TRBV5-1 | CASKLAYEQYF | TGCGCCAGCAAGCTAGCCTACGAGCAGTACTTC
TRBD1 | NA | TRBJ1-3 | TRBV15 | CATSRDRDGNTIYF | TGTGCCACCAGCAGGGACAGGGACGGAAACACCATATATTTT
TRBD2 | NA | TRBJ2-7 | TRBV19 | CASRASGGASGEQYF | TGTGCCAGTAGAGCTAGCGGGGGGGCTTCGGGCGAGCAGTACTTC
TRBD1 | NA | TRBJ2-7 | TRBV5-4 | CASSLEGTGGPYEQYF | TGTGCCAGCAGCTTGGAGGGGACAGGGGGCCCCTACGAGCAGTACTTC
NA | once | TRBJ1-2 | TRBV29-1 | CSAIQGRKGYTF | TGCAGCGCTATACAGGGAAGGAAGGGCTACACCTTC
NA | NA | TRBJ2-7 | TRBV7-6 | CASSLRSSREQYF | TGTGCCAGCAGCTTAAGGTCTAGCCGCGAGCAGTACTTC
NA | NA | TRBJ2-5 | TRBV5-4 | CASSLAGDSRQYF | TGTGCCAGCAGCTTAGCGGGGGACAGTCGCCAGTACTTC
NA | NA | TRBJ1-1 | TRBV7-9 | CASRIDRNTEAFF | TGTGCCAGCAGAATCGACAGGAACACTGAAGCTTTCTTT
NA | few | TRBJ1-1 | TRBV6-5 | CASSSFGKNTEAFF | TGTGCCAGCAGCTCGTTCGGGAAGAACACTGAAGCTTTCTTT
NA | NA | TRBJ1-1 | TRBV30 | CAWSVHPGTEAFF | TGTGCCTGGAGTGTACACCCAGGCACTGAAGCTTTCTTT
NA | NA | TRBJ2-5 | TRBV14 | CASSQGDIKTQYF | TGTGCCAGCAGCCAGGGAGACATAAAGACCCAGTACTTC